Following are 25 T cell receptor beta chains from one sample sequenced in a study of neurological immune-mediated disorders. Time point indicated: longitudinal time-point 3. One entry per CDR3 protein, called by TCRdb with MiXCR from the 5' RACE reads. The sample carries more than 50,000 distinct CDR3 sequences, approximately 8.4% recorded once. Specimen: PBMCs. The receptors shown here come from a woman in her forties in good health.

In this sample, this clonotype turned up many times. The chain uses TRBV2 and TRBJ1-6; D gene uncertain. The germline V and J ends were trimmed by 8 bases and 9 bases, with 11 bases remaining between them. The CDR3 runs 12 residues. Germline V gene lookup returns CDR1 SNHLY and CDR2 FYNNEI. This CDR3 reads CASRKDPSPLHF. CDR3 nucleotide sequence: TGTGCCAGCCGTAAGGACCCTTCACCCCTCCACTTT.

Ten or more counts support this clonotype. The CDR3 protein is CASRLLGTGAHEQYF. DNA of the CDR3: TGTGCCAGCAGATTACTCGGGACAGGGGCCCACGAGCAGTACTTC. The V and J genes are TRBV6-5 and TRBJ2-7; the match to TRBD1 covers 10 bases. The germline V gene encodes CDR1 MNHEY and CDR2 SVGAGI. This CDR3 has 15 amino acids. Unmatched junction bases numbered 10, after V lost 6 bases and J lost 5 bases.

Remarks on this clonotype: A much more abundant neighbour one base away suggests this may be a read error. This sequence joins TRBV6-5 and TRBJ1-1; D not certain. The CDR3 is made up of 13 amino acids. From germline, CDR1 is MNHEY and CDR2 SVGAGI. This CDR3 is CTSWRVRNTEAFF. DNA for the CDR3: TGTACCAGCTGGAGAGTCCGGAACACTGAAGCTTTCTTT.

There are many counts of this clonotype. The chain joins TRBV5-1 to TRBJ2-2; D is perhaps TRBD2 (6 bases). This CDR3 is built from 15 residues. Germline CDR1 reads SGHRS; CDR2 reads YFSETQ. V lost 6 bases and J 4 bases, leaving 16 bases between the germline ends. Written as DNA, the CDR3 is TGCGCCAGCACCGTGGGGGGAGAGGGCACCGGGGAGCTGTTTTTT. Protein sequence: CASTVGGEGTGELFF.

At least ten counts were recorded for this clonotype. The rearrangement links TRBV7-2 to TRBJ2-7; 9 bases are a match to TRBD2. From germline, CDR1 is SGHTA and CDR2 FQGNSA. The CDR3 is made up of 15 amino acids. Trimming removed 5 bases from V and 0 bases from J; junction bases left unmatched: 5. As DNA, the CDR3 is TGTGCCAGCAGCCCCGGACTAGCGTTCTCCTACGAGCAGTACTTC. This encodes CASSPGLAFSYEQYF.

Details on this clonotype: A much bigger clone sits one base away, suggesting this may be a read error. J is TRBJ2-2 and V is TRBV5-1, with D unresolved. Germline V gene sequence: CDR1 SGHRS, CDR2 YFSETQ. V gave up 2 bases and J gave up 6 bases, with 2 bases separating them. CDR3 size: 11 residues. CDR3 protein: CASSFSGELFF. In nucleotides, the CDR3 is TGCGCCAGCAGCTTTTCCGGGGAGCTGTTTTTT.

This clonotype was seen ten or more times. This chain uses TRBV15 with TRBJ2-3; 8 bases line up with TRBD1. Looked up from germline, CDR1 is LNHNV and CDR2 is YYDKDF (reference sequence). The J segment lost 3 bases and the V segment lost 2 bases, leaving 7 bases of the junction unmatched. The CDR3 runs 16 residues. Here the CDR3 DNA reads TGTGCCACCAGCAGAAATCGAGGACAGGGAACAGATACGCAGTATTTT. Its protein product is CATSRNRGQGTDTQYF.

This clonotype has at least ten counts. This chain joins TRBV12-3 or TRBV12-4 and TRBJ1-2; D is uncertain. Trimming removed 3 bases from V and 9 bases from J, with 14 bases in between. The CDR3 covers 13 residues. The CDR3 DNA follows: TGTGCCAGCAGTTTCGTAGGGCTGAGGCGCTACACCTTC. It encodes CASSFVGLRRYTF.

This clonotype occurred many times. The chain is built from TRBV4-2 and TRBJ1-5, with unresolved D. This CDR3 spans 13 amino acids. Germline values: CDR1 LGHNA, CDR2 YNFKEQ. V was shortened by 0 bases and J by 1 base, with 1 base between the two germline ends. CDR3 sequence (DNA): TGTGCCAGCAGCCAAGAAAGCAATCAGCCCCAGCATTTT. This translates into CASSQESNQPQHF.

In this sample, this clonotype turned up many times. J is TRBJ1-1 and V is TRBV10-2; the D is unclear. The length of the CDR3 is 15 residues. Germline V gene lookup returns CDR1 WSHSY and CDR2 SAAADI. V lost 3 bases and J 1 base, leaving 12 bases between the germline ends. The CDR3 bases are TGCGCCAGCAGTGACGGGCAGGTGGGGAACACTGAAGCTTTCTTT. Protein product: CASSDGQVGNTEAFF.

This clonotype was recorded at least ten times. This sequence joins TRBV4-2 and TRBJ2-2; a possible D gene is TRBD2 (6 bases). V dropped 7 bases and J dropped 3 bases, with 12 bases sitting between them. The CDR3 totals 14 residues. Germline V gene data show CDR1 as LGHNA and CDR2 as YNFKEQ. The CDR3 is CASNRDSYTGELFF. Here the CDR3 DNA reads TGTGCCAGCAACCGGGACTCTTACACCGGGGAGCTGTTTTTT.

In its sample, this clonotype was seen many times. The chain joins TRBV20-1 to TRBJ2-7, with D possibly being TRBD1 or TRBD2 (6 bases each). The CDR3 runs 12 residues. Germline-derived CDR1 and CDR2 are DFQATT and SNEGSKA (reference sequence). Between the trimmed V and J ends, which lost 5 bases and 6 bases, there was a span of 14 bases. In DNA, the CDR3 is TGCAGTGCTCTTGGACTACAGGGCGAGCAGTACTTC. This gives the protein CSALGLQGEQYF.

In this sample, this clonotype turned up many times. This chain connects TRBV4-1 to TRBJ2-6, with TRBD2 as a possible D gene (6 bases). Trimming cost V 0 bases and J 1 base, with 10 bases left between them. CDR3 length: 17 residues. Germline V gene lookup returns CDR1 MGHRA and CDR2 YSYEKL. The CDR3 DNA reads TGCGCCAGCAGCCAAGATGGGAGGCCTTCTGGGGCCAACGTCCTGACTTTC. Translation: CASSQDGRPSGANVLTF.

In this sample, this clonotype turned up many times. CDR3 protein: CASSSGTGDEQYF. CDR3 DNA: TGTGCCAGCAGTTCCGGGACAGGGGACGAGCAGTACTTC. J is TRBJ2-7 and V is TRBV12-3 or TRBV12-4; 10 bases are a match to TRBD1. V gave up 4 bases and J gave up 5 bases; unmatched junction bases: 2. The CDR3 consists of 13 residues.

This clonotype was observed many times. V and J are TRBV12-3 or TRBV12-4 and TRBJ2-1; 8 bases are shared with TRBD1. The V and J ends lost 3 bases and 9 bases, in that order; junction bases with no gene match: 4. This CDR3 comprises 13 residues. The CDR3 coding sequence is TGTGCCAGCAGTTTGGGGACAGGACTTGAGCAGTTCTTC. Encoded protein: CASSLGTGLEQFF.

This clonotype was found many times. CDR3 nucleotides: TGTGCCAGCTCACCTCTAGTAACTAGCGGGAGGAATGAGCAGTTCTTC. Amino acid sequence: CASSPLVTSGRNEQFF. The chain uses TRBV18 and TRBJ2-1, with TRBD2 matching over 12 bases. With V trimmed by 3 bases and J by 7 bases, 7 bases remained unmatched. Germline V gene data show CDR1 as KGHSH and CDR2 as LQKENI. The CDR3 is 16 amino acids.

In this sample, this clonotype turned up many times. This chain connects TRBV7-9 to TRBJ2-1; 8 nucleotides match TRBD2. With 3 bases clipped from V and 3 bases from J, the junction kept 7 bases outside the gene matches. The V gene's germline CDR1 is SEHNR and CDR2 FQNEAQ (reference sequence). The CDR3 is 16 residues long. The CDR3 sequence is CASSFQSGRVYNEQFF. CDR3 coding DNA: TGTGCCAGCAGCTTTCAAAGCGGGAGAGTCTACAATGAGCAGTTCTTC.

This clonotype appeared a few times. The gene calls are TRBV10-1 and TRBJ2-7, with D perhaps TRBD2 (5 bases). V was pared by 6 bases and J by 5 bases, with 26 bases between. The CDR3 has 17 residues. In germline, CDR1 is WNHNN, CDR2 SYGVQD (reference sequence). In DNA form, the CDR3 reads TGCGCCAGCAGCCCCCTGAGCGGACCAGGAGGTAGCGACGAGCAGTACTTC. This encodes CASSPLSGPGGSDEQYF.

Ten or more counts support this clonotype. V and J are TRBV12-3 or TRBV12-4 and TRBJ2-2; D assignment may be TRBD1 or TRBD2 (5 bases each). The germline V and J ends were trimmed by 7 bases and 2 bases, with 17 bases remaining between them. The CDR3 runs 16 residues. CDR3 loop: CASTLGPTSNTGELFF. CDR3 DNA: TGTGCCAGCACCCTGGGACCAACTTCAAACACCGGGGAGCTGTTTTTT.

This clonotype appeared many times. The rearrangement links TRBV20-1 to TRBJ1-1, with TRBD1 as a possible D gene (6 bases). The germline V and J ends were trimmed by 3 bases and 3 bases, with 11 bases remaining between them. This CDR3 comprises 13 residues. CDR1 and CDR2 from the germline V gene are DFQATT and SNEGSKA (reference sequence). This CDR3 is CSASGQWDTEAFF. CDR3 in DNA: TGCAGTGCTAGTGGACAGTGGGACACTGAAGCTTTCTTT.

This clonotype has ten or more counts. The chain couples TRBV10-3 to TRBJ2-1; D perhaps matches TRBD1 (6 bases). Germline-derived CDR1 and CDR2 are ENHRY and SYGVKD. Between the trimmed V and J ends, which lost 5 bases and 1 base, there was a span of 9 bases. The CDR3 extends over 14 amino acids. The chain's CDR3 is CAISYTGSYNEQFF. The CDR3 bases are TGTGCCATCAGTTATACAGGGTCCTACAATGAGCAGTTCTTC.

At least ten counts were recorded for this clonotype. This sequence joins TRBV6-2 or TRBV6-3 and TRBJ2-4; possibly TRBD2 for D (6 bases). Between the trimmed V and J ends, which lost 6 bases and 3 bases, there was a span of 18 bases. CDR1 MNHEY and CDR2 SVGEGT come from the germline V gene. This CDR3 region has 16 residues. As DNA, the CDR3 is TGTGCCAGCAGCGGGCTAGCGCCTGGGGTCAAAAACATTCAGTACTTC. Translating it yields CASSGLAPGVKNIQYF.

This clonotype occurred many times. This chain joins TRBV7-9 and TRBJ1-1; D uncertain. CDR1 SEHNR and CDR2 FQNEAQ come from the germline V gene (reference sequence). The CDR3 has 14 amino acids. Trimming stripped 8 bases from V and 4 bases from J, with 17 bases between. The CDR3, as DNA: TGTGCCAGCCGACGGAGTGGGGTTGGCACTGAAGCTTTCTTT. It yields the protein CASRRSGVGTEAFF.

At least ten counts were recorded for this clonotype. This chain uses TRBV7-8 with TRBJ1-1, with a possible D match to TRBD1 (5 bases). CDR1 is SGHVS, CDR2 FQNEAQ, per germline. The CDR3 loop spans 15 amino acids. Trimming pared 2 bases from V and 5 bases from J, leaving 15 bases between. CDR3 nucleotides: TGTGCCAGCAGCTTATGGGGCGGGGAAGGAACTGAAGCTTTCTTT. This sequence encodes CASSLWGGEGTEAFF.

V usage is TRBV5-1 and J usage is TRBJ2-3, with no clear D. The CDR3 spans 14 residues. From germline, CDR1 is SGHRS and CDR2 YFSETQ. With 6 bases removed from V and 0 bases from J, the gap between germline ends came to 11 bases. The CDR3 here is CASKRDVSTDTQYF. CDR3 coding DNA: TGCGCCAGCAAGCGAGATGTAAGCACAGATACGCAGTATTTT.